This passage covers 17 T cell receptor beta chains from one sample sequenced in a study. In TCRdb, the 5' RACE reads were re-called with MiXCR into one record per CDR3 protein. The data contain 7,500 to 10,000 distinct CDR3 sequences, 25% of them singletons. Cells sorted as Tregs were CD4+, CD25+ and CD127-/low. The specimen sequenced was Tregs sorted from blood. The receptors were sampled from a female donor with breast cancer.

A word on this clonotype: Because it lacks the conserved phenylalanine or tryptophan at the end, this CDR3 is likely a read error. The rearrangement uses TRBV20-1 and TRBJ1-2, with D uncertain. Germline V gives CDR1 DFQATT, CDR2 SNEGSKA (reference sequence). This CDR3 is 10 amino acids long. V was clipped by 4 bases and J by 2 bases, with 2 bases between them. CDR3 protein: CSAKNYGYTY. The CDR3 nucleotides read TGCAGTGCTAAAAACTATGGCTACACCTAC.

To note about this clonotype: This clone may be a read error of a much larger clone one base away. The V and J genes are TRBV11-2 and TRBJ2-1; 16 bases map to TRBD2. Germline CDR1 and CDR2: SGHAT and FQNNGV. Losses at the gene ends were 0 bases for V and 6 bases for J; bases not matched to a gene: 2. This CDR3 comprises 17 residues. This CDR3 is CASSLEGLAGGRNEQFF. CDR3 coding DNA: TGTGCCAGCAGCTTAGAGGGACTAGCGGGAGGGCGCAATGAGCAGTTCTTC. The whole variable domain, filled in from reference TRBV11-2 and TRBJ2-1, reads EAGVAQSPRYKIIEKRQSVAFWCNPISGHATLYWYQQILGQGPKLLIQFQNNGVVDDSQLPKDRFSAERLKGVDSTLKIQPAKLEDSAVYLCASSLEGLAGGRNEQFFGPGTRLTVL.

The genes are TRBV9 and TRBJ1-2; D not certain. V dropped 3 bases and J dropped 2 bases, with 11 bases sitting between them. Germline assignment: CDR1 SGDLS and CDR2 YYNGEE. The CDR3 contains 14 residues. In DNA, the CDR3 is TGTGCCAGCAGCGACCCGGCCAGGAACTATGGCTACACCTTC. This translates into CASSDPARNYGYTF.

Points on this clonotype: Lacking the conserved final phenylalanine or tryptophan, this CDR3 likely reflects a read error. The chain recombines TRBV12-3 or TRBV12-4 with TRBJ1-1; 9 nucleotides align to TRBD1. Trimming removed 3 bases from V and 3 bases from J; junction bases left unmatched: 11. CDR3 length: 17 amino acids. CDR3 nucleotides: TGTGCCAGCAGTTTGCTCGGACAGGGGCGCATAGACACTGAAGCTTTCTCT. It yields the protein CASSLLGQGRIDTEAFS.

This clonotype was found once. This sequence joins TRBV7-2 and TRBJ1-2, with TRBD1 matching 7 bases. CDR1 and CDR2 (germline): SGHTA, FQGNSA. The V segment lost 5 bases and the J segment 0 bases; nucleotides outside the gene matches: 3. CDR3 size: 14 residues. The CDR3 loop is CASSRGQANYGYTF. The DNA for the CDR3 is TGTGCCAGCAGCCGCGGACAGGCTAACTATGGCTACACCTTC.

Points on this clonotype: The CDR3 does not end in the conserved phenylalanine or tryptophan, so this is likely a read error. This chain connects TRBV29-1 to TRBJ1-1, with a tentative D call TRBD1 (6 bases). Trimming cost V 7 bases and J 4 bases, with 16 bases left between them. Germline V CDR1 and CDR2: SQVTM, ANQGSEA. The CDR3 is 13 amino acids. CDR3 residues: CSAEGQGATEAFS. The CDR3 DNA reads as TGCAGCGCTGAGGGACAAGGGGCCACTGAAGCTTTCTCT.

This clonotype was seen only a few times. The chain's CDR3 is CASSDRMRTAMNTEAFF. The CDR3 DNA sequence: TGCGCCAGCAGCGATAGGATGAGGACAGCCATGAACACTGAAGCTTTCTTT. The chain recombines TRBV5-1 with TRBJ1-1, with D tentatively TRBD1 (6 bases). The CDR3 loop spans 17 amino acids. Germline CDR1 and CDR2: SGHRS and YFSETQ. The germline V and J ends were trimmed by 4 bases and 0 bases, with 19 bases remaining between them.

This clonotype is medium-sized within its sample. The CDR3 region is CASSGLNNNNEQFF. CDR3 coding DNA: TGTGCCAGCAGTGGACTAAACAACAACAATGAGCAGTTCTTC. The chain recombines TRBV7-9 with TRBJ2-1; D is possibly TRBD2 (6 bases). The CDR3 is 14 amino acids. V gave up 6 bases and J gave up 5 bases, with 14 bases separating them. In germline, CDR1 is SEHNR, CDR2 FQNEAQ (reference sequence).

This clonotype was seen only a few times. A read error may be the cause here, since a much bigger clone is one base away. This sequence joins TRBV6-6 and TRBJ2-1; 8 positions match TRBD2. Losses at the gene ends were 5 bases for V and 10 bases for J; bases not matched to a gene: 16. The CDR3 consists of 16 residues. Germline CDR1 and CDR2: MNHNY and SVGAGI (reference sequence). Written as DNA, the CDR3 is TGTGCCAGCAGTGCCCTACTAGCGGCCGCCGCCGGGGAGCAGTTCTTC. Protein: CASSALLAAAAGEQFF.

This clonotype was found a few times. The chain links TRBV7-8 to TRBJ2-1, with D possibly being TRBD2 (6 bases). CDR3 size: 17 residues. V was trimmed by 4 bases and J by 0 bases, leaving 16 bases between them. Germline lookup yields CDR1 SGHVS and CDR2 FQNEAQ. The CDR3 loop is CASSSVDSGSSYNEQFF. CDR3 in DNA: TGTGCCAGCAGCTCCGTCGATAGCGGAAGCTCCTACAATGAGCAGTTCTTC.

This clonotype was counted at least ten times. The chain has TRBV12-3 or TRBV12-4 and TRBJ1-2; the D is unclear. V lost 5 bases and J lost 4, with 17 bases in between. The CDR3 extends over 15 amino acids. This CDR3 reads CASSPGPLGGYGYTF. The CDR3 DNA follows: TGTGCCAGCAGTCCCGGTCCTCTGGGTGGCTATGGCTACACCTTC.

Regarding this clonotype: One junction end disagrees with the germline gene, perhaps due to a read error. The DNA of the CDR3 is TGTGCCAGGAGCCACACCATAATACAGGGGACCTATGGCTACACCTTC. It is translated as CARSHTIIQGTYGYTF. The V gene is TRBV4-2, the J gene TRBJ1-2, with TRBD1 matching 7 bases. This CDR3 has 16 amino acids. The germline gives CDR1 LGHNA, CDR2 YNFKEQ.

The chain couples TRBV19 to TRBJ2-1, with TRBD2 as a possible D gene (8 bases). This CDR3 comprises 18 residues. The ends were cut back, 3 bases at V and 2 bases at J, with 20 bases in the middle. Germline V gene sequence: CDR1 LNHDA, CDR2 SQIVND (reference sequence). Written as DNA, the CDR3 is TGTGCCAGTAGTATGGCACTAGCGGAGGGGGCCACCTACAATGAGCAGTTCTTC. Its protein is CASSMALAEGATYNEQFF.

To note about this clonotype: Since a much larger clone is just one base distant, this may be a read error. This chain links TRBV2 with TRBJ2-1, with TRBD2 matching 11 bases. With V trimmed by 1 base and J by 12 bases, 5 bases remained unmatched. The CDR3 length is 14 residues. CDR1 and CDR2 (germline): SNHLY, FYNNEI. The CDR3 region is CASSEGLAGTGQFF. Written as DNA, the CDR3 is TGTGCCAGCAGTGAAGGACTAGCGGGAACTGGGCAGTTCTTC.

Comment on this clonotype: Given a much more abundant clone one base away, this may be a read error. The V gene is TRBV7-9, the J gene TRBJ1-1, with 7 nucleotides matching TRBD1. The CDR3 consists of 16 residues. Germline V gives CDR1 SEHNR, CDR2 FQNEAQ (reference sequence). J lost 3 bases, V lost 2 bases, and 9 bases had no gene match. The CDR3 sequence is CASSLLSGGSDTEAFF. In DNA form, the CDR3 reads TGTGCCAGCAGCTTATTGTCAGGGGGTTCTGACACTGAAGCTTTCTTT.

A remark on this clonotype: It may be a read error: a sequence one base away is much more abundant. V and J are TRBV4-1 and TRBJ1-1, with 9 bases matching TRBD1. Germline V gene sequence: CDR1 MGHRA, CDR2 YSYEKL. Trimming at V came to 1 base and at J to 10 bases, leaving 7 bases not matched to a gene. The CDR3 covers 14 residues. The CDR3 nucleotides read TGCGCCAGCAGCCAAGCAACCTCGGACAGGGGAGCTTTCTTT. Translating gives CASSQATSDRGAFF.

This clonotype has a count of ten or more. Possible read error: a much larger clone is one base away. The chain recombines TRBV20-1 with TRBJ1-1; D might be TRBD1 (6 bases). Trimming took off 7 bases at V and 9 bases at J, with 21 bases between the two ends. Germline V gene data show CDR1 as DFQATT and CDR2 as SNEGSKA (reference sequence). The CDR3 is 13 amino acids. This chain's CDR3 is CSGTGHLDPKAFF. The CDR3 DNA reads TGCAGTGGAACGGGACATCTGGACCCTAAAGCTTTCTTT.